The rows below give T cell receptor beta chains drawn from one sample of a study of blood T cell repertoires in COVID-19. This table comes from immunoSEQ multiplex PCR, and its TCRdb copy is limited to in-frame clones, with some not included. The table records 100,000 to 150,000 clones, about 89% of them present only once. Sequenced input: peripheral blood. The receptors come from a man between 60 and 75 years old with COVID-19, enrolled during active disease. Both conserved end residues are part of each CDR3. A D gene is named only where the DNA matches it firmly. The listing skips clone size in some rows; elsewhere it reads once, few, many or a size class.

d_gene	j_gene	abundance	v_gene	CDR3nt	CDR3aa
.	TRBJ2-7	.	TRBV2	TGTGCCAGCAGTGAGGCTGACAGTTCCTACGAGCAGTACTTC	CASSEADSSYEQYF
.	TRBJ1-1	.	TRBV6-6	TGTGCCAGCAGCGGCCGGGACACACTGAACACTGAAGCTTTCTTT	CASSGRDTLNTEAFF
TRBD1	TRBJ1-4	.	TRBV4-3	TGCGCCAGCAGCCAAGGAGGACAGGGTTTTAATGAAAAACTGTTTTTT	CASSQGGQGFNEKLFF
.	TRBJ2-7	.	TRBV10-2	TGCGCCAGCAGTGAGTCCACCACCGGGACCGGGAGACTATTC	CASSESTTGTGRLF
TRBD1	TRBJ2-5	.	TRBV19	TGTGCCACGCGTGACAGGGGGCTGGAGACCCAGTACTTC	CATRDRGLETQYF
.	TRBJ1-4	.	TRBV19	TGTGCCAGTAGTAGCGGAGGATCCGGCGGTGAAAAACTGTTTTTT	CASSSGGSGGEKLFF
.	TRBJ1-6	.	TRBV6-5	TGTGCCAGCAGTTACACGCAGGTTAATTCACCCCTCCACTTT	CASSYTQVNSPLHF
.	TRBJ2-6	.	TRBV7-3	TGTGCCAGCAGCTCTCTCGGGACACAGAGCTCTGGGGCCAACGTCCTGACTTTC	CASSSLGTQSSGANVLTF
.	TRBJ1-5	.	TRBV5-6	TGTGCCAGCAGCTTGCTGAATCAGCCCCAGCATTTT	CASSLLNQPQHF
.	TRBJ1-5	.	TRBV3-1/TRBV3-2	TGTGCCAGCAGCCAGGACAGCCTTAGCAATCAGCCCCAGCATTTT	CASSQDSLSNQPQHF
.	TRBJ2-5	.	TRBV11-2	TGTGCCAGCAGCTTGCAGGGGCCCTCTCAAGAGACCCAGTACTTC	CASSLQGPSQETQYF
.	TRBJ1-4	.	TRBV6-5	TGTGCCAGCAGTTATGGCAGGGAGGGTGAAAAACTGTTTTTT	CASSYGREGEKLFF
.	TRBJ1-4	.	TRBV4-2	TGTGCCAGCAGCCAAGATCCCCAGGGGATGACAACTAATGAAAAACTGTTTTTT	CASSQDPQGMTTNEKLFF
.	TRBJ1-1	.	TRBV5-1	TGCGCCAGCAGCATAAGTACAGGGAACACTGAAGCTTTCTTT	CASSISTGNTEAFF
TRBD1	TRBJ2-7	.	TRBV5-4	TGTGCCAGCAGCTTGACAGGGGGCTACGAGCAGTACTTC	CASSLTGGYEQYF
TRBD2	TRBJ2-1	.	TRBV5-4	TGTGCCAGCAGCTCCGGGACTAGCGGGGTCGATGAGCAGTTCTTC	CASSSGTSGVDEQFF
TRBD2	TRBJ2-5	.	TRBV19	TGTGCCAGTAGTAACTTAGCGGGGGGGCCGGAGACCCAGTACTTC	CASSNLAGGPETQYF
.	TRBJ1-5	.	TRBV10-3	TGTGCCATCAGTGAGTCGGTTCGACATGCCCCTCATCAGCCCCAGCATTTT	CAISESVRHAPHQPQHF
.	TRBJ1-2	.	TRBV9	TGTGCCAGCAGCGCAGAAGAACCCAATTATGGCTACACCTTC	CASSAEEPNYGYTF
.	TRBJ1-5	once	TRBV7-2	TGTGCCAGCAGCTTAGTGGAAACAGCTAATCAGCCCCAGCATTTT	CASSLVETANQPQHF
TRBD1	TRBJ1-5	.	TRBV7-2	TGTGCCAGCAGCCCGGGACAGCCAAATCAGCCCCAGCATTTT	CASSPGQPNQPQHF
.	TRBJ1-1	.	TRBV3-1/TRBV3-2	TGTGCCAGCAGCCCCGGGACTTCTGAAGCTTTCTTT	CASSPGTSEAFF
.	TRBJ1-1	.	TRBV7-8	TGTGCCAGCTCTCCCCCTGTACGCCTGGGGGGGTTGACTGAAGCTTTCTTT	CASSPPVRLGGLTEAFF
.	TRBJ2-7	.	TRBV6-6	TGTGCCAGCAGGTATAGAGACTACACCCACGAGCAGTACTTC	CASRYRDYTHEQYF
.	TRBJ1-2	.	TRBV12-1	TGTGCCAGCAGCAGCCGACAGGGAGGTACTTCGGACTACACCTTC	CASSSRQGGTSDYTF
TRBD2	TRBJ2-3	.	TRBV4-3	TGCGCCAGCAGCCCCCCTTTCTTTAGCGGGGAAGCAGATACGCAGTATTTT	CASSPPFFSGEADTQYF
.	TRBJ1-1	.	TRBV6-5	TGTGCCAGCAGTAACAGACGGGGGAACACTGAAGCTTTCTTT	CASSNRRGNTEAFF
TRBD1	TRBJ1-6	.	TRBV11-2	TGTGCCAGCAGCATGGGACAGGCCGGCCCACCTCATAATTCACCCCTCCACTTT	CASSMGQAGPPHNSPLHF
TRBD2	TRBJ2-1	.	TRBV5-4	TGTGCCAGCAGCTACCCTAGCGGGGGAGCCTACAATGAGCAGTTCTTC	CASSYPSGGAYNEQFF
.	TRBJ1-4	once	TRBV5-6	TGTGCCAGCAGCTTGGTGGGCAGGGCTCAGGAAAAACTGTTTTTT	CASSLVGRAQEKLFF
.	TRBJ1-2	once	TRBV15	TGTGCCACCAGCAGAGATTCAGTATCTGGCGGCTCCTATGGCTACACCTTC	CATSRDSVSGGSYGYTF
.	TRBJ1-1	.	TRBV5-1	TGCGCCAGCAGCTTAAACGGGGGATTTGAAGCTTTCTTT	CASSLNGGFEAFF
.	TRBJ1-1	.	TRBV18	TGTGCCAGCTCACCATTAGCTGAAACTGAAGCTTTCTTT	CASSPLAETEAFF
TRBD1	TRBJ1-5	.	TRBV6-6	TGTGCCAGCAGTTACTCACAGGGGCTTGGTCAGCCCCAGCATTTT	CASSYSQGLGQPQHF
TRBD2	TRBJ2-1	.	TRBV4-2	TGTGCCAGCAGCCAAATAGGTCGGGGACTAGCGGGGGGGCCGAAGTTCTTC	CASSQIGRGLAGGPKFF
.	TRBJ1-2	.	TRBV7-2	TGTGCCAGCAGCCCAAGCCCCATTGAGGGGGGGGATGGCTACACCTTC	CASSPSPIEGGDGYTF
.	TRBJ2-7	.	TRBV11-3	TGTGCCAGCAGCTTTAATTTCGAGAAAACCTACGAGCAGTACTTC	CASSFNFEKTYEQYF
TRBD2	TRBJ2-1	once	TRBV4-2	TGTGCCAGCAGCCAAGTGGGATCAGCGGGGGGACCCTGGTGGGCATACAATGAGCAGTTCTTC	CASSQVGSAGGPWWAYNEQFF
TRBD1	TRBJ2-1	few	TRBV6-5	TGTGCCAGCAGTCCCCGGACAGGGAGGTCGGCTGAGCAGTTCTTC	CASSPRTGRSAEQFF
.	TRBJ2-5	.	TRBV7-9	TGTGCCAGCAGCTTTCAGACTAGGTTGGGAGAGACCCAGTACTTC	CASSFQTRLGETQYF
.	TRBJ2-7	.	TRBV2	TGTGCCAGCAGTCGCAGGGAAAGCTCCTACGAGCAGTACTTC	CASSRRESSYEQYF
TRBD2	TRBJ2-1	.	TRBV5-1	TGCGCCAGCAGCTTTTGGGAGGGTGTGGATGAGCAGTTCTTC	CASSFWEGVDEQFF
.	TRBJ1-5	.	TRBV6-1	TGTGCCAGCAGTGATGGAGGTCGGGATCAGCCCCAGCATTTT	CASSDGGRDQPQHF
TRBD1	TRBJ2-1	once	TRBV29-1	TGCAGCGTGTGGTCAGGGGGCCTCAATGAGCAGTTCTTC	CSVWSGGLNEQFF
.	TRBJ2-1	once	TRBV9	TGTGCCAGCAGCCGCGGGCCCGCCTCCTACAATGAGCAGTTCTTC	CASSRGPASYNEQFF
TRBD1	TRBJ1-1	.	TRBV5-1	TGCGCCAGCAGCAACAGACAGGGGGCCCCTATGAACACTGAAGCTTTCTTT	CASSNRQGAPMNTEAFF
TRBD1	TRBJ1-1	once	TRBV6-2/TRBV6-3	TGTGCCAGCAGTACCCTGGGACAGGGGGCGACTGAAGCTTTCTTT	CASSTLGQGATEAFF
.	TRBJ1-4	.	TRBV10-3	TGTGCCATCAGTGAGAGGGGTACAACTAATGAAAAACTGTTTTTT	CAISERGTTNEKLFF
.	TRBJ1-5	.	TRBV2	TGTGCCAGCAGACATGGGACAAGCAATCAGCCCCAGCATTTT	CASRHGTSNQPQHF
.	TRBJ1-1	.	TRBV28	TGTGCCAGCAGTTTCTCCGGGGGGAGTGAGTCTGACACTGAAGCTTTCTTT	CASSFSGGSESDTEAFF
TRBD1	TRBJ1-4	once	TRBV19	TGTGCCAGTAGTACCAGTGGGACAGCTAATGAAAAACTGTTTTTT	CASSTSGTANEKLFF
.	TRBJ2-7	.	TRBV7-9	TGTGCCAGCAGCTTTAAGCCAGGCCTAACCTACGAGCAGTACTTC	CASSFKPGLTYEQYF
TRBD1	TRBJ1-2	.	TRBV5-1	TGCGCCAGCAGCTTGGACGGACAGGGTTTTGGAGGCTACACCTTC	CASSLDGQGFGGYTF
TRBD2	TRBJ2-3	.	TRBV4-3	TGCGCCAGCAGCCAAGGACTAGCGGGGGTCCAGAATACGCAGTATTTT	CASSQGLAGVQNTQYF
.	TRBJ1-4	.	TRBV5-1	TGCGCCAGCAGCTTGGATCCCGGGTCCAATGAAAAACTGTTTTTT	CASSLDPGSNEKLFF